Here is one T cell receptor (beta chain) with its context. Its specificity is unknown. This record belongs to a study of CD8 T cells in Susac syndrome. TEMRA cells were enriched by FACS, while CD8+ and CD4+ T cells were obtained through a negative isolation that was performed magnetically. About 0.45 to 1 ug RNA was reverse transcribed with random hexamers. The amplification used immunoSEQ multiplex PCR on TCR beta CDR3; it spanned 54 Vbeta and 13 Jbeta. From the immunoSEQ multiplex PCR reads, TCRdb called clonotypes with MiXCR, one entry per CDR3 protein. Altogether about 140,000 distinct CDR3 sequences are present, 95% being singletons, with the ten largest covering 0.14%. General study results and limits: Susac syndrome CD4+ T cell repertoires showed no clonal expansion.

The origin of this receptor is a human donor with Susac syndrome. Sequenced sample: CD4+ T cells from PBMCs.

The chain's CDR3 is CSVEEGETQYF. The DNA for the CDR3 is TGCAGCGTTGAAGAAGGGGAGACCCAGTACTTC. The V gene is TRBV29-1, the J gene TRBJ2-5, with D uncertain. V was trimmed by 0 bases and J by 5 bases, leaving 4 bases between them. Germline V gives CDR1 SQVTM, CDR2 ANQGSEA. The CDR3 contains 11 residues.